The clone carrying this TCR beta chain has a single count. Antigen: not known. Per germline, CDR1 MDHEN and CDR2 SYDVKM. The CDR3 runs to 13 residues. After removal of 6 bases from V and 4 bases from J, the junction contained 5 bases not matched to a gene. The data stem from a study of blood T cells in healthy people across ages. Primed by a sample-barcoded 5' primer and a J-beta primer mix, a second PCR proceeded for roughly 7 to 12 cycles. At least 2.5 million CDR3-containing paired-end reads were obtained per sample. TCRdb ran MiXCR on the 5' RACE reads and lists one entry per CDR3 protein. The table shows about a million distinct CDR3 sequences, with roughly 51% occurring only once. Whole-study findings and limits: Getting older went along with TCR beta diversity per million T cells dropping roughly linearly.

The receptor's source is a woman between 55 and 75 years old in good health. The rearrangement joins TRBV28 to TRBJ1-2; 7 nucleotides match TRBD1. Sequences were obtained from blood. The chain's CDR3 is CASRTGVGYGYTF. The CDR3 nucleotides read TGTGCCAGCAGAACAGGGGTGGGCTATGGCTACACCTTC.